Listed here are 5 T cell receptor beta chains from one sample, sequenced in a study of Graves' ophthalmopathy and Graves' hyperthyroidism. Amplification of TCR beta CDR3 regions used RNA transcripts. RT-PCR in the first round used HTBI primers; a second-round multiplex PCR followed. A single record per CDR3 protein comes from TCRdb applying MiXCR to the multiplex PCR reads. In the table there are 350,000 to 400,000 distinct CDR3 sequences, just over 15% of which are singletons. Sequenced material: peripheral blood. Receptor source: a woman aged 18-29 years with stable Graves' hyperthyroidism.

The count of this clonotype is one. This chain connects TRBV30 to TRBJ1-6; 7 bases match TRBD1. CDR3 length: 13 amino acids. Germline V gene lookup returns CDR1 GTSNPN and CDR2 SVGIG (reference sequence). Trimming removed 5 bases from V and 7 bases from J; junction bases left unmatched: 5. CDR3 residues: CAWDRVSNSPLHF. CDR3 coding DNA: TGTGCCTGGGACAGGGTATCCAATTCACCCCTCCACTTT. The full variable domain, rest sourced from reference TRBV30 and TRBJ1-6, is SQTIHQWPATLVQPVGSPLSLECTVEGTSNPNLYWYRQAAGRGLQLLFYSVGIGQISSEVPQNLSASRPQDRQFILSSKKLLLSDSGFYLCAWDRVSNSPLHFGNGTRLTVT.

This clonotype has ten or more counts. The rearrangement uses TRBV7-9 and TRBJ2-7; 7 nucleotides line up with TRBD1. This CDR3 contains 15 residues. Trimming removed 0 bases from V and 5 bases from J; junction bases left unmatched: 7. Germline V lookup: CDR1 SEHNR, CDR2 FQNEAQ (reference sequence). The CDR3 here is CASSLAAGGVDEQYF. In DNA, the CDR3 is TGTGCCAGCAGCTTAGCGGCAGGGGGAGTGGACGAGCAGTACTTC.

This clonotype was counted many times. The rearrangement links TRBV7-2 to TRBJ1-1; no reliable D call. The CDR3 is 14 residues long. From germline, CDR1 is SGHTA and CDR2 FQGNSA. The V and J ends lost 5 bases and 4 bases respectively, with 14 bases between them. DNA of the CDR3: TGTGCCAGCAGCACTAGGGTTGACGCCACTGAAGCTTTCTTT. It is translated as CASSTRVDATEAFF.

This clonotype was seen ten or more times. The junction does not match germline at one end; this may be a read error. The chain recombines TRBV11-2 with TRBJ2-5; D is possibly TRBD1 or TRBD2 (7 bases each). Germline V gene sequence: CDR1 SGHAT, CDR2 FQNNGV. CDR3 length: 14 residues. In DNA, the CDR3 is TGTGCCAGCAGCTTAGATGGGGGGGACAGCGCCTATGACTTC. Residues: CASSLDGGDSAYDF.

This clonotype was found a few times. The genes are TRBV4-2 and TRBJ1-1; TRBD1 matches 8 bases. CDR3 length equals 15 residues. Germline values: CDR1 LGHNA, CDR2 YNFKEQ. V dropped 2 bases and J dropped 4; count of bases not matched to a gene: 6. CDR3 sequence: CASSQSPQGATEAFF. The CDR3 nucleotides read TGTGCCAGCAGCCAATCCCCCCAGGGGGCCACTGAAGCTTTCTTT.